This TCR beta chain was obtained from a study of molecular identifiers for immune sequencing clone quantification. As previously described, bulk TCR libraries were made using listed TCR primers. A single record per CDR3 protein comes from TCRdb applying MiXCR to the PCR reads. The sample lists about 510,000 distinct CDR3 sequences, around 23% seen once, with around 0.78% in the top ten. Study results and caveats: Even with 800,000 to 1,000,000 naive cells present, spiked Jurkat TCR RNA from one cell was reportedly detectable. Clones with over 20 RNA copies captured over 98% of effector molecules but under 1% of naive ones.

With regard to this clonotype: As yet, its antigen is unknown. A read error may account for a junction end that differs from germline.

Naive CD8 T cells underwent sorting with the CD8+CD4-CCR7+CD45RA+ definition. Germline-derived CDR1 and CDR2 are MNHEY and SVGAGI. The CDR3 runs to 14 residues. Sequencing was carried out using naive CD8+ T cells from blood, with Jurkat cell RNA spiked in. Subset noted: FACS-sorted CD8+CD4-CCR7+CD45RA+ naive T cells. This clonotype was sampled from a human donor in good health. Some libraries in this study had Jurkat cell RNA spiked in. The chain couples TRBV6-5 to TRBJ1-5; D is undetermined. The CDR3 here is CASSYSDGHQPRHF. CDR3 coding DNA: TGTGCCAGCAGTTACTCGGACGGCCATCAGCCCCGGCATTTT.